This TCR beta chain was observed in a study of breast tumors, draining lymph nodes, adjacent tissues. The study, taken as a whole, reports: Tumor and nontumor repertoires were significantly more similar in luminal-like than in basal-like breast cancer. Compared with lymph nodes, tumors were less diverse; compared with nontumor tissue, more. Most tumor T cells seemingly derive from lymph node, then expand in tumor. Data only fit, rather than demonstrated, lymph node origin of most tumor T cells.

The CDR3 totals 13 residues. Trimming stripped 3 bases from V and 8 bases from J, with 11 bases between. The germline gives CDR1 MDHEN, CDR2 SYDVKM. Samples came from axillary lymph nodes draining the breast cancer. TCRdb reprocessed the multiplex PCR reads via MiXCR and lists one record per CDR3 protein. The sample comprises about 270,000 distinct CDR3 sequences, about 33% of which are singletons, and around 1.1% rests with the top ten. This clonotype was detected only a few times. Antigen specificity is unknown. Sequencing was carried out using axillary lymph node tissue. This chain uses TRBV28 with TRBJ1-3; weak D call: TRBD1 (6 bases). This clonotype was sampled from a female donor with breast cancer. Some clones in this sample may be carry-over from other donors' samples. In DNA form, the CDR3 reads TGTGCCAGCAGTTTTCAGGGACAAGACACCATATATTTT. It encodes CASSFQGQDTIYF.